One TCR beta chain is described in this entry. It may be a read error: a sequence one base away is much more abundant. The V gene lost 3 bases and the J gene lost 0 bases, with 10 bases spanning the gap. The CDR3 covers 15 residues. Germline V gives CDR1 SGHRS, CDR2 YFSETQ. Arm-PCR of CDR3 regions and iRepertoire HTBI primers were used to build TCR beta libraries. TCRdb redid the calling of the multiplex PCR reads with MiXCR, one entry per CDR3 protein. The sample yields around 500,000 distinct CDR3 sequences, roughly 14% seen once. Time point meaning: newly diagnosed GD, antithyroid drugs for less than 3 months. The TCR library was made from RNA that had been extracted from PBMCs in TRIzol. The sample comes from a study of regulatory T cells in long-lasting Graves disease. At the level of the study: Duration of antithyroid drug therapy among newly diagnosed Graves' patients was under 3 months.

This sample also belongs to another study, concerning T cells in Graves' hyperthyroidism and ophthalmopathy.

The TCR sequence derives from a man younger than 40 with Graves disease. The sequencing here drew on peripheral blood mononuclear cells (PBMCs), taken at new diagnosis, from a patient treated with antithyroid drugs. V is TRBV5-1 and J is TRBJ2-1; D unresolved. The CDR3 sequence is CASSSVPFSYNEQFF. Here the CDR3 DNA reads TGCGCCAGCAGCTCGGTCCCTTTCTCCTACAATGAGCAGTTCTTC.